This TCR beta chain derives from a study of shared clonotypes between healthy human individuals. The genomic DNA of each subset was split evenly across several immunoSEQ plates. Every unsorted PBMC PCR replicate was loaded with 300 to 350 ng DNA, 33,000 or so T cell genomes. In the original analysis: There were no quality scores in the junction-only immunoSEQ sequences, so filtering differed. Only in-frame clones appear in the TCRdb table, and some are missing; sequencing was by immunoSEQ multiplex PCR. V, J and clone size are those of that table, while D and trimming were read from the DNA. The sample records 500,000 to 650,000 clones, about 80% being singletons. Caucasian adults residing in Nashville, Tennessee made up all the donors. Germline assignment: CDR1 MGHRA and CDR2 YSYEKL. The CDR3 sequence is 19 residues long. This clone was observed a single time. A much more abundant neighbour one base away suggests this may be a read error.

The V call is TRBV4-1, the J call TRBJ1-4; D perhaps matches TRBD1 (5 bases). Sample: PBMCs. The clonotype was recovered from a middle-aged woman in good health. Some clones in this sample may be carry-over from other donors' samples. This CDR3 reads CASSQDGRQGLATNEKLLF. As DNA, the CDR3 is TGCGCCAGCAGCCAAGATGGTCGCCAGGGCCTTGCAACTAATGAAAAACTGCTTTTT.